The clone carrying this TCR beta chain was seen just once. This CDR3 spans 13 amino acids. V shed 7 bases and J shed 3 bases, with 15 bases lying between them. CDR1 SQVTM and CDR2 ANQGSEA come from the germline V gene. Clones were sequenced by immunoSEQ multiplex PCR, and TCRdb holds only the in-frame ones, with some missing. This table has 140,000 or so clones, approximately 91% appearing once. The data stem from a study of T cell responses to AZD1222 COVID-19 vaccine. The specimen was peripheral blood, collected 28 days after the second AZD1222 dose. The clonotype was recovered from an adult who received the AZD1222 COVID-19 vaccine. The chain links TRBV29-1 to TRBJ1-1, with D possibly TRBD1 on 6 matching bases. CDR3 in amino acids: CSGSIRTDTEAFF. CDR3 in DNA: TGCAGCGGTTCCATCCGGACAGACACTGAAGCTTTCTTT.